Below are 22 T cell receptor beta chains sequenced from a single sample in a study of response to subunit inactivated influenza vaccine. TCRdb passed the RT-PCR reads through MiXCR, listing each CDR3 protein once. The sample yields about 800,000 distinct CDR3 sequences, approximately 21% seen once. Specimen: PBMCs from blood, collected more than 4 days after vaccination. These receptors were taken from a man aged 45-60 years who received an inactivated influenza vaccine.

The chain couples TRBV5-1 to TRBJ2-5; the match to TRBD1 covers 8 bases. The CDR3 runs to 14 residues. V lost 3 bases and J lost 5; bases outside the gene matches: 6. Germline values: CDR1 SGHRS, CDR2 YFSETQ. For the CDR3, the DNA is TGCGCCAGCAGCTCGCGGACAGGGTGGGAGACCCAGTACTTC. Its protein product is CASSSRTGWETQYF. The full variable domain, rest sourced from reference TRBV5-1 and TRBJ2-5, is KAGVTQTPRYLIKTRGQQVTLSCSPISGHRSVSWYQQTPGQGLQFLFEYFSETQRNKGNFPGRFSGRQFSNSRSEMNVSTLELGDSALYLCASSSRTGWETQYFGPGTRLLVL.

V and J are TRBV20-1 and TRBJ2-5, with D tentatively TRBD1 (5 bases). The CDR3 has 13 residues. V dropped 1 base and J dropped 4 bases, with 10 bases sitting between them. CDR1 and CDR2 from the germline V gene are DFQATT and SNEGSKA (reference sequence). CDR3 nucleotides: TGCAGTGCTAGAGGTATAGGGGTAGAGACCCAGTACTTC. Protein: CSARGIGVETQYF.

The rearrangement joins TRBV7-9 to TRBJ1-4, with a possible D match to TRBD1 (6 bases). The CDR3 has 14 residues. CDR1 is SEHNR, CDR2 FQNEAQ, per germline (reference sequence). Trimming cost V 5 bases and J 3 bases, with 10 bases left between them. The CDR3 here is CASSPGHPNEKLFF. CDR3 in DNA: TGTGCCAGCAGCCCGGGACATCCTAATGAAAAACTGTTTTTT. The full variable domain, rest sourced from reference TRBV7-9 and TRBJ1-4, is DTGVSQNPRHKITKRGQNVTFRCDPISEHNRLYWYRQTLGQGPEFLTYFQNEAQLEKSRLLSDRFSAERPKGSFSTLEIQRTEQGDSAMYLCASSPGHPNEKLFFGSGTQLSVL.

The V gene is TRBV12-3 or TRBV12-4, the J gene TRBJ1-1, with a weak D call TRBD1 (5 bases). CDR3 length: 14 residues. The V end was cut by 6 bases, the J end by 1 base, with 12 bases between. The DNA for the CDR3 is TGTGCCAGCAGGTCCGGGACTGAGAACACTGAAGCTTTCTTT. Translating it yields CASRSGTENTEAFF.

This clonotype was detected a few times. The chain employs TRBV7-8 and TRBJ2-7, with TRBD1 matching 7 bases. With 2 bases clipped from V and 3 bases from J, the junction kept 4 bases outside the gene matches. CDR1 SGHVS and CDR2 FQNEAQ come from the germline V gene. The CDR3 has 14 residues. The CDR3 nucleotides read TGTGCCAGCAGCTTACCACGGGACAGCTACGAGCAGTACTTC. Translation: CASSLPRDSYEQYF.

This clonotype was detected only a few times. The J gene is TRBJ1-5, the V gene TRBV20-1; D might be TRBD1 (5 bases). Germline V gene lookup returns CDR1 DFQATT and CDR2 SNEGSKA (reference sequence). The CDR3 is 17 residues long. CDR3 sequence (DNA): TGCAGCGCCACCACCTCAAAGGCAGGGTATAGCAATCAGCCCCAGCATTTT. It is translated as CSATTSKAGYSNQPQHF.

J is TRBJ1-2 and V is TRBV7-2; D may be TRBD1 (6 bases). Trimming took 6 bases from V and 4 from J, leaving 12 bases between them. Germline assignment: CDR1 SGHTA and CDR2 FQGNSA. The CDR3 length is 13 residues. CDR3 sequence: CASRGDNSYGYTF. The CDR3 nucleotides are TGTGCCAGCAGGGGGGACAACTCCTATGGCTACACCTTC.

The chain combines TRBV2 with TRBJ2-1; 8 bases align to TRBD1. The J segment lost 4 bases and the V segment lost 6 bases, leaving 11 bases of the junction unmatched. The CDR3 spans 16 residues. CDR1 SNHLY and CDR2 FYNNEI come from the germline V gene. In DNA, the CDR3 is TGTGCCAGCAGCGAACTCAGAGGACAGGGATACAATGAGCAGTTCTTC. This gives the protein CASSELRGQGYNEQFF.

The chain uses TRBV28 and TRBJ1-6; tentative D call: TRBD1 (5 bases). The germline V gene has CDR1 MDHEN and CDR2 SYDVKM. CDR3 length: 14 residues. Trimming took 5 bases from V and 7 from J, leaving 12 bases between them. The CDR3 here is CASSPGFTNSPLHF. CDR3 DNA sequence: TGTGCCAGCAGTCCAGGGTTTACGAATTCACCCCTCCACTTT.

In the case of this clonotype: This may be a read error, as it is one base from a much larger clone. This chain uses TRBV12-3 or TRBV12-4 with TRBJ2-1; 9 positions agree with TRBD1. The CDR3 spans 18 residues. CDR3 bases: TGTGCCTGCAGTTTAGCGAAAATCTGGGACAGGGAATTGAATGAGCAGTTCTTC. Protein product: CACSLAKIWDRELNEQFF.

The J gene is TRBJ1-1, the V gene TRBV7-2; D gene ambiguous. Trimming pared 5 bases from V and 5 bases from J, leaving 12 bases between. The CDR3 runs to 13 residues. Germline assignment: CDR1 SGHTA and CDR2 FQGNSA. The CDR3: CASSLVMRTEAFF. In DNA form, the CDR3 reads TGTGCCAGCAGCCTAGTTATGAGGACTGAAGCTTTCTTT.

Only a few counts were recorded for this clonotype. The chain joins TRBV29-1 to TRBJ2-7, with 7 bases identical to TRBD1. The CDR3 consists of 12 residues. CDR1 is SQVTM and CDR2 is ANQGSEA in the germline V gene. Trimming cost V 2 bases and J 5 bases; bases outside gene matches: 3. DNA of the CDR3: TGCAGCGTTGAACACAGGGGTGACGAGCAGTACTTC. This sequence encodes CSVEHRGDEQYF.

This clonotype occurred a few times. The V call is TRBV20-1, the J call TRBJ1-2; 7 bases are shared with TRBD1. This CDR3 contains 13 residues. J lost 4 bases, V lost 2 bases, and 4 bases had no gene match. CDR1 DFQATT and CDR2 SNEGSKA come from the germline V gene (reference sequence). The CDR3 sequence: CSARLDRSYGYTF. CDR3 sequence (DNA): TGCAGTGCTAGATTGGACAGGTCCTATGGCTACACCTTC.

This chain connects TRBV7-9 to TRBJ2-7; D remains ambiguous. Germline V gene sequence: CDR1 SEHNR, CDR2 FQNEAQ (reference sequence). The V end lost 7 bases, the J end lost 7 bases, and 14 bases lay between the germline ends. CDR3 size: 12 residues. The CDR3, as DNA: TGTGCCAGCACCGGGCAGGCCCAGGAGCAGTACTTC. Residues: CASTGQAQEQYF.

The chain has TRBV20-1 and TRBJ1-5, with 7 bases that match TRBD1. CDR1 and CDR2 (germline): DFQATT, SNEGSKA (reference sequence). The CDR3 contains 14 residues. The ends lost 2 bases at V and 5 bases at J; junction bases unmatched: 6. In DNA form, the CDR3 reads TGCAGTGCTAGAAATACAGGGGTATATCAGCCCCAGCATTTT. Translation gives CSARNTGVYQPQHF.

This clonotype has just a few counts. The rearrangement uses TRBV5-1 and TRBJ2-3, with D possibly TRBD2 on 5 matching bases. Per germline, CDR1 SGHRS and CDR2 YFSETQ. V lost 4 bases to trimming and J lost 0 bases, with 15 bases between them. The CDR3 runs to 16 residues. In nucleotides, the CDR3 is TGCGCCAGCAGCCCGCTAGAGGGAACTAGCACAGATACGCAGTATTTT. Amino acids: CASSPLEGTSTDTQYF.

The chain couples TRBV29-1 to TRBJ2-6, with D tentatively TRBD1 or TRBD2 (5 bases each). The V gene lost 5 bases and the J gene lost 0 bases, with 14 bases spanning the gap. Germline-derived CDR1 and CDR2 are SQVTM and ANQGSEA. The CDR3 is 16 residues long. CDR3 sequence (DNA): TGCAGCGTTATGGGGACGGAGAGCTCTGGGGCCAACGTCCTGACTTTC. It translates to CSVMGTESSGANVLTF.

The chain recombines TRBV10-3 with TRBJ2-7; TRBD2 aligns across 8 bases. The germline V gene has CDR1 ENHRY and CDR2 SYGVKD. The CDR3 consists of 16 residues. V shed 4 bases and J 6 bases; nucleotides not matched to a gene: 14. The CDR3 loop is CAISGHTGGRSGEQYF. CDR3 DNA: TGTGCCATCAGTGGCCACACAGGCGGGAGGTCGGGCGAGCAGTACTTC.

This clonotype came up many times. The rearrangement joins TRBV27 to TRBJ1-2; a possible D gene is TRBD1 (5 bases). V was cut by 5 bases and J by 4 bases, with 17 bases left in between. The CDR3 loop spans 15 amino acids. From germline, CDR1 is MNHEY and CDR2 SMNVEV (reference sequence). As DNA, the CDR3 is TGTGCCAGCAGTCCTACCGGGACCCCAACCTATGGCTACACCTTC. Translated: CASSPTGTPTYGYTF.

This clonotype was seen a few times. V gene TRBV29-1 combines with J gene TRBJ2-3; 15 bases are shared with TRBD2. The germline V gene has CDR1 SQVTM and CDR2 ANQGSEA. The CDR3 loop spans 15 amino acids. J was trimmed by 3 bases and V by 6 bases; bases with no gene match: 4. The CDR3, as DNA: TGCAGCGTCCAGGGGACTAGCGGGAGGACAGATACGCAGTATTTT. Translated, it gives CSVQGTSGRTDTQYF.

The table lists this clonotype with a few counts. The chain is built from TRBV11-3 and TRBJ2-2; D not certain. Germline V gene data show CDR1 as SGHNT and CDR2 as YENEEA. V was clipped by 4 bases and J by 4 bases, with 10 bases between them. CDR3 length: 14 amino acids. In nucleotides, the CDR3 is TGTGCCAGCAGCTCATTTGAGAGCACCGGGGAGCTGTTTTTT. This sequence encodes CASSSFESTGELFF.

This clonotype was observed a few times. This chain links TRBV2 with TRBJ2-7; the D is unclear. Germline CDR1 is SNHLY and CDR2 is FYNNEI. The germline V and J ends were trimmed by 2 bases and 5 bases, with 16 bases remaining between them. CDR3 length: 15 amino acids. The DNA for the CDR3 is TGTGCCAGCAGTGAACCCCACAAATCTTCAGACGAGCAGTACTTC. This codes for CASSEPHKSSDEQYF.